This T cell receptor beta chain was captured in a study of cytomegalovirus exposure and HLA in healthy donors (dated by TCRdb to about 2017). As for the study more broadly: According to a later analysis, the 120 or so validation repertoires were produced on the same platform as the roughly 600 repertoires of the first cohort. A separate validation cohort of over a hundred different subjects was used in addition to the approximately 670-subject first cohort. To predict cytomegalovirus infection status, the study brought together high-throughput TCR immunosequencing, statistical association of individual TCRs with disease status, and machine learning. The study aimed to test whether cataloging public T cell receptors could reveal signatures of past pathogen exposure. Summary of the overall study and its limitations: In vitro tests confirmed that a few of the cytomegalovirus-associated TCR beta chains recognize cytomegalovirus antigens. Most TCR sequences were seen in very few donors, while some public TCRs were found in many individuals. A later analysis lacked HLA typing for the validation cohort, so it scored co-occurrence in that cohort across all 110 or so repertoires. The study listed over 150 TCR beta chains as associated with cytomegalovirus. Of the cluster scores, roughly 95% were above 0 in a later analysis, which found that TCRs clustered in the first cohort also tended to co-occur in the 120 or so validation repertoires. Cytomegalovirus status was reported to be diagnosed by the classifier with high specificity and sensitivity in both the original and validation cohorts. The authors suggested that the approach could potentially be extended to other disease states and immunological phenotypes.

Taken from cysteine to phenylalanine, the CDR3 has 14 residues. The DNA shown is the 42-base CDR3, in frame from base 1. CDR1 and CDR2, per the germline V gene, are SGHDT and YYEEEE. Clipping removes 7 bases from V and 3 bases from J, with 9 as the unmatched junction base count. Turning to this clone: Its specific antigen is unknown. Per-base quality was not reported, and no clone a single base away is much larger than it.

The library was prepared using the immunoSEQ multiplex PCR assay. On the study's bioinformatics: To diagnose cytomegalovirus status from the catalog of TCR beta chain sequences, a statistical classification framework was built. TCRdb took over this immuneACCESS table, retaining in-frame rearrangements with V and J assigned. Such tables are incomplete; in checked studies, under half of the missing clones stem from an unresolved V gene, and the remainder is unexplained. The DNA was the basis for D and trimming; V, J and clone size are from that table. A total of about 220,000 clones appear in this sample, around 88% of them only once. The ten largest make up approximately 2.9% of the sample. The donors were included in the validation cohort of 100 to 150 subjects, a group kept apart from the roughly 670-subject first cohort.

The sample comprised PBMCs. The chain employs TRBV5-6 and TRBJ2-7; 8 junctional bases match TRBD2. This receptor was taken from a young woman in good health and CMV-seronegative. DNA sequence: TGTGCCAGCGCCGATATAGCGGGAAGCTACGAGCAGTACTTC. The translation is CASADIAGSYEQYF.